The subject of this entry is one T cell receptor beta chain. What it recognizes is unknown. The data were taken from a study of T cell responses to AZD1222 COVID-19 vaccine. J was trimmed by 3 bases and V by 3 bases; bases with no gene match: 15. Germline V gives CDR1 SGHTA, CDR2 FQGNSA. The CDR3 is made up of 18 amino acids. General study points: Spike-wide vaccine-associated CD4 TCRs dominated at 160-218 and 743-854. Donors were chiefly white British, with a greater number of females, and clonal diversity was perhaps underestimated.

TCRdb keeps only in-frame clones here, not all; method: immunoSEQ multiplex PCR. The repertoire holds about 140,000 clones, about 89% seen once, with approximately 1.2% in the top ten. Second-dose recipients at about 4 or about 12 weeks were treated as one pooled group. The source was peripheral blood, collected 28 days after the second AZD1222 dose. The sequence came from an adult who received the AZD1222 COVID-19 vaccine. The rearrangement joins TRBV7-2 to TRBJ1-1; 8 bases align to TRBD1. CDR3 region: CASSFYAGGSGLDTEAFF. The CDR3 DNA reads as TGTGCCAGCAGCTTTTACGCAGGGGGCTCTGGTTTAGACACTGAAGCTTTCTTT.